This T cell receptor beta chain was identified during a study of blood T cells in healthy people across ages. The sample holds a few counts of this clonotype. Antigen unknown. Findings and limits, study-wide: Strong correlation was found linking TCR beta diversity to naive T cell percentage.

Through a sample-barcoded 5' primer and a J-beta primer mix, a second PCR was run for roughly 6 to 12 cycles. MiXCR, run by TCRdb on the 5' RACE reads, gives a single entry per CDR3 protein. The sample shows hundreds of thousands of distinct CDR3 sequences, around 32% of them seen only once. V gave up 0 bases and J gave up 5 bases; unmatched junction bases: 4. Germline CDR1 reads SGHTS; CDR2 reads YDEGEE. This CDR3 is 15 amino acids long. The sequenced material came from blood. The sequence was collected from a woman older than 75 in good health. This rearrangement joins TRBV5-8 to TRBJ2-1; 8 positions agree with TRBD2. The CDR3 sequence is CASSLAGGPHNEQFF. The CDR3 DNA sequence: TGTGCCAGCAGCTTGGCGGGGGGGCCCCACAATGAGCAGTTCTTC.